This paragraph covers one T cell receptor (beta chain) sequence. The protocol was immunoSEQ multiplex PCR, while the TCRdb copy is restricted to in-frame clones and leaves out a portion. This sample has 200,000 to 300,000 clones, with 85% found just once. In germline, CDR1 is SGHRS, CDR2 YFSETQ. The CDR3 totals 16 residues. Between the trimmed V and J ends, which lost 1 base and 5 bases, there was a span of 18 bases. This record comes from a study of blood T cell repertoires in COVID-19. Study context: Both acute and convalescent COVID-19 samples were obtained from the United States, Italy and Spain.

The V call is TRBV5-1, the J call TRBJ1-1, with a possible D match to TRBD1 (6 bases). Sequenced: peripheral blood. The sequence derives from a woman aged 55-70 years with active or convalescent COVID-19. DNA of the CDR3: TGCGCCAGCAGCTTGCAGGGGCGTAGGTCGAGAACTGAAGCTTTCTTT. It specifies CASSLQGRRSRTEAFF.